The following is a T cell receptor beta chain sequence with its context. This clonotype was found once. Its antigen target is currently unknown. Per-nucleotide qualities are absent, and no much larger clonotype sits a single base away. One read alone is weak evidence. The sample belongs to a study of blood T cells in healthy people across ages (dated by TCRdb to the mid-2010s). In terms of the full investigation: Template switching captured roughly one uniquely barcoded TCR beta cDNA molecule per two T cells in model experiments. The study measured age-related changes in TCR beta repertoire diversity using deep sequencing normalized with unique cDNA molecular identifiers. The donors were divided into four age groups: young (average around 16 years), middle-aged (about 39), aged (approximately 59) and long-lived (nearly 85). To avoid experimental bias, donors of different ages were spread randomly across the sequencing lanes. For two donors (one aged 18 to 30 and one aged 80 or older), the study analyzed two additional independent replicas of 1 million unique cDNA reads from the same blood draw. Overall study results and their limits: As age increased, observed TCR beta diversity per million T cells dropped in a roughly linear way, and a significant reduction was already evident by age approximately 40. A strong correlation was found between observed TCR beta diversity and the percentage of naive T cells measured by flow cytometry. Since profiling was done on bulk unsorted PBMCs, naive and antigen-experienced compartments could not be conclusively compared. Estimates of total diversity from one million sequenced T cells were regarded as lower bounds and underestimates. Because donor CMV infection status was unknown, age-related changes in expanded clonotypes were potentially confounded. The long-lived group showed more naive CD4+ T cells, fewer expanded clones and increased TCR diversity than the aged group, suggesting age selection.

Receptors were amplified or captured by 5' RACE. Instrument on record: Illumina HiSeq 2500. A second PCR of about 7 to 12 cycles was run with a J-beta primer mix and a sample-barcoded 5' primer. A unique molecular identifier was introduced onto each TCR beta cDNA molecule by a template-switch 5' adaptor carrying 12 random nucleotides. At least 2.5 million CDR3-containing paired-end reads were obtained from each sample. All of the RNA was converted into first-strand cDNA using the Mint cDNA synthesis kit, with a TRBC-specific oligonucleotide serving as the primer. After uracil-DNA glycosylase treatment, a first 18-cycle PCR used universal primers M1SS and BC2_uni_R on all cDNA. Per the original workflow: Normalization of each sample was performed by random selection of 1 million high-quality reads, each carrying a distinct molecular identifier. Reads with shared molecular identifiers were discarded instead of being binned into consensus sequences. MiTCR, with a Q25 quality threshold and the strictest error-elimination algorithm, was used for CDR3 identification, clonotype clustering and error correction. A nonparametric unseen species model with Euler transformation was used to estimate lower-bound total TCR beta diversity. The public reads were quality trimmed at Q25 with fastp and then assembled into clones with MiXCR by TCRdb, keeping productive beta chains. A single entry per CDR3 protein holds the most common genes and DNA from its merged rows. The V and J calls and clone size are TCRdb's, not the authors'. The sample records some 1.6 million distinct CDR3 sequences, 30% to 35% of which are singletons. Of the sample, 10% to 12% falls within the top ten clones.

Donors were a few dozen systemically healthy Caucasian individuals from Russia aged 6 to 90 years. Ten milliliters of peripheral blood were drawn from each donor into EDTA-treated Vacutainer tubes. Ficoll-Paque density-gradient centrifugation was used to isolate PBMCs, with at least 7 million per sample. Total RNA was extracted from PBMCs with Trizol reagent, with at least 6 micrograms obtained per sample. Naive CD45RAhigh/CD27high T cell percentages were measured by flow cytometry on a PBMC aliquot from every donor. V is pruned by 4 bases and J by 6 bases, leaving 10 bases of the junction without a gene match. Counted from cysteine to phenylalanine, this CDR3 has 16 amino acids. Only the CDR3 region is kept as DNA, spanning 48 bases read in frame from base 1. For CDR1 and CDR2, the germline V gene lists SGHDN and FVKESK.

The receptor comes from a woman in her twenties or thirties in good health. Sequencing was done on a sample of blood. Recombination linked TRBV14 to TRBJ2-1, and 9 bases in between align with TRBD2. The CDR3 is CASSRLDAGGLNEQFF. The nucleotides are TGTGCCAGCAGCCGCTTAGACGCGGGGGGGCTCAATGAGCAGTTCTTC.